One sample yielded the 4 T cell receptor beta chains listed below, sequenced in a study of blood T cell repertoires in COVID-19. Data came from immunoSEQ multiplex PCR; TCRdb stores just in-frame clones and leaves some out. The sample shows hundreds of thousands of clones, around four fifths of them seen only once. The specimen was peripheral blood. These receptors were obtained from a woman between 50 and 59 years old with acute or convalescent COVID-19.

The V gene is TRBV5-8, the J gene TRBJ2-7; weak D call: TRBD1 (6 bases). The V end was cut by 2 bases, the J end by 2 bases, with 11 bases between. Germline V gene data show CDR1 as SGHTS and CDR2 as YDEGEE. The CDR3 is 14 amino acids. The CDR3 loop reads CASSFQGLAYEQYF. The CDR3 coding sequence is TGTGCCAGCAGCTTTCAGGGGCTTGCCTACGAGCAGTACTTC.

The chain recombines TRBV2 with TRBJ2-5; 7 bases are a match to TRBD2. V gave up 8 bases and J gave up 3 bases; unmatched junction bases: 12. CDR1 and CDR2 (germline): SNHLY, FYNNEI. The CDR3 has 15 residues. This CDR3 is CASQEDRGGEETQYF. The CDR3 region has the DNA TGTGCCAGCCAAGAGGACCGCGGGGGAGAAGAGACCCAGTACTTC. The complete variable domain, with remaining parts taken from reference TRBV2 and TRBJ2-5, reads EPEVTQTPSHQVTQMGQEVILRCVPISNHLYFYWYRQILGQKVEFLVSFYNNEISEKSEIFDDQFSVERPDGSNFTLKIRSTKLEDSAMYFCASQEDRGGEETQYFGPGTRLLVL.

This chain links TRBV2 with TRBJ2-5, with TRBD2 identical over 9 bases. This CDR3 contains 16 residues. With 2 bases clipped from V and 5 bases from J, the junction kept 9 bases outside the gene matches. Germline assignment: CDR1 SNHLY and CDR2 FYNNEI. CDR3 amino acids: CASSEFFSGSVETQYF. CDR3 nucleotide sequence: TGTGCCAGCAGTGAATTCTTTAGCGGGAGTGTCGAGACCCAGTACTTC.

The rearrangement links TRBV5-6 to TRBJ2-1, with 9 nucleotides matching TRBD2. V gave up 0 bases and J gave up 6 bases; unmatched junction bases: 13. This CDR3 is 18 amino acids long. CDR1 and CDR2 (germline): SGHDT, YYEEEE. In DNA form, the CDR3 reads TGTGCCAGCAGCTTGGGATATGAGCGGGAGGAAGGGGGCAATGAGCAGTTCTTC. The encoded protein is CASSLGYEREEGGNEQFF.